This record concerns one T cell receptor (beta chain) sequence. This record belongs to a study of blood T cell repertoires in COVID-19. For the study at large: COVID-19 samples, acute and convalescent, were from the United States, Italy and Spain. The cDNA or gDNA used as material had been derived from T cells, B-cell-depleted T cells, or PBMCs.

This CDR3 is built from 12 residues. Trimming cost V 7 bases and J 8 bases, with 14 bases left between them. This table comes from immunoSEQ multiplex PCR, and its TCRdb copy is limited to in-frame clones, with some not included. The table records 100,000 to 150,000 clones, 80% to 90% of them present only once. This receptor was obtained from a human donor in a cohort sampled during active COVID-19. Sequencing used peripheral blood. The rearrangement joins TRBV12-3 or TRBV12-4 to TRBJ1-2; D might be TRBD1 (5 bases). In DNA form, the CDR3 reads TGTGCCAGCACCTTACCTGGGGGGGGCTACACCTTC. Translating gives CASTLPGGGYTF.